This T cell receptor beta chain came from a study of post-analysis software for immune sequencing data. Study details: The study covered relapsing-remitting, secondary progressive and progressive-relapsing courses of multiple sclerosis.

Unique molecular identifiers were carried by the TCR beta cDNA libraries. TCRdb reprocessed the PCR reads with MiXCR, giving one entry per CDR3 protein. Among more than 450,000 distinct CDR3 sequences listed, about 40% were seen once. This clonotype was observed a single time. The target antigen is unknown. The CDR3 loop spans 13 amino acids. Germline V gene sequence: CDR1 SQVTM, CDR2 ANQGSEA. Study-wide results and caveats: Same-batch samples co-clustered strongly by F measure. In multiple sclerosis, normalized Chao1 diversity was significantly below that of controls. Compared with controls, patients had more of about five TRBV segments, including TRBV5-6, TRBV5-1 and TRBV20-1.

This clonotype originated in a girl under 18 with multiple sclerosis. Sample: blood. The chain combines TRBV29-1 with TRBJ2-4; D unclear. TRBJ2-5 matches the DNA end more closely, so the J call is doubtful. The CDR3 DNA reads TGCAGCGTTGAAGTCCCAGCTGGGGAGACCCAGTACTTC. Amino acids: CSVEVPAGETQYF.